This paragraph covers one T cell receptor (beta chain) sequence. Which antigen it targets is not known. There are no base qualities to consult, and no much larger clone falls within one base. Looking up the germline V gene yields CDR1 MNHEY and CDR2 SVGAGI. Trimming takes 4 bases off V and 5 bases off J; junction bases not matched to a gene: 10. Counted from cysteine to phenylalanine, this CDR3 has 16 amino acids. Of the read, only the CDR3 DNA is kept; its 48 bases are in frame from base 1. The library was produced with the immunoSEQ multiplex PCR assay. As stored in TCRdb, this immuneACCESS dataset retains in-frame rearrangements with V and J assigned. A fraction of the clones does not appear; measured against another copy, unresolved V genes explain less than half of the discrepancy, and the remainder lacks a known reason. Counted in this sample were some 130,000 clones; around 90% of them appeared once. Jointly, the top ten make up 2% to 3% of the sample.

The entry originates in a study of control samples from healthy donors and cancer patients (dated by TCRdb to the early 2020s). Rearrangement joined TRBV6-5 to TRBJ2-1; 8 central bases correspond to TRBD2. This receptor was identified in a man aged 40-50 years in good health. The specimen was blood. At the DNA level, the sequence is TGTGCCAGCAGTTCCCGAGGAGCGGGGGTCGACAATGAGCAGTTCTTC. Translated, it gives CASSSRGAGVDNEQFF.